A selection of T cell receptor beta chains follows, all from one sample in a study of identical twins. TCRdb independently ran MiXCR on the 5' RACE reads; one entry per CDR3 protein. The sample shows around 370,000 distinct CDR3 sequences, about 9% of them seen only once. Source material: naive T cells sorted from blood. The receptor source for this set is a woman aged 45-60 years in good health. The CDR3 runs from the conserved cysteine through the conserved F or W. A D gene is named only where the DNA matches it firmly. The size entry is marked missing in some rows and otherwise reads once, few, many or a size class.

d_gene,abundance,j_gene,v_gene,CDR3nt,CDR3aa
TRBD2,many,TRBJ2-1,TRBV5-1,TGCGCCAGCAGCATGACTAGCGGTAACAATGAGCAGTTCTTC,CASSMTSGNNEQFF
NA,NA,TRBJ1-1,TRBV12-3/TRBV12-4,TGTGCCAGCAGCCGCACCGGGGTTTCGGGGCGGGCTTTCTTT,CASSRTGVSGRAFF
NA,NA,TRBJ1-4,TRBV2,TGTGCCAGCAGTGATTCGGGGTCAACTAATGAAAAACTGTTTTTT,CASSDSGSTNEKLFF
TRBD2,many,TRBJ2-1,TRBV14,TGTGCCAGCAGCCAAGGGACTAGCGGGATTGATGAGCAGTTCTTC,CASSQGTSGIDEQFF
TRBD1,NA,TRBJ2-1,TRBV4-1,TGCGCCAGCAGCCCTGACAGGGTGTTTTATGAGCAGTTCTTC,CASSPDRVFYEQFF
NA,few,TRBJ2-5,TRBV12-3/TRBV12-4,TGTGCCAGCAGCCGTCGACAAGCAGAGACCCAGTACTTC,CASSRRQAETQYF
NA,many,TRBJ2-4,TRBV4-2,TGTGCCAGCAGCCAAGTTATCGTCGGGAGAGCCAAAAACATTCAGTACTTC,CASSQVIVGRAKNIQYF
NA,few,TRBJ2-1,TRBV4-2,TGTGCCAGCAGCCAAGATAGGAGCGGCTCCTACAATGAGCAGTTCTTC,CASSQDRSGSYNEQFF
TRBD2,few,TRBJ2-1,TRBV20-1,TGCAGTGCCAAAAAACCGGGACTAGCCCTTTACAATGAGCAGTTCTTC,CSAKKPGLALYNEQFF
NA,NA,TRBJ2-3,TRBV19,TGTGCCAGTAGTAAGAAGTTAGCTCTTTGGACAGATACGCAGTATTTT,CASSKKLALWTDTQYF
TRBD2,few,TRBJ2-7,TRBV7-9,TGTGCCAGCAGCTTAGGGACTAGTGGCGAGCAGTACTTC,CASSLGTSGEQYF
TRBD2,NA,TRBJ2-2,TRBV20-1,TGCAGTGCTAGAGTCCCCAGCGGGGGGAACACCGGGGAGCTGTTTTTT,CSARVPSGGNTGELFF
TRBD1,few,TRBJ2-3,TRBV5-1,TGCGCCAGCAGCCAAACAGGGGTTTTAGATACGCAGTATTTT,CASSQTGVLDTQYF
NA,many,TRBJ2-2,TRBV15,TGTGCTGACCTGGGTGGGAGCCGTCACACCGGGGAGCTGTTTTTT,CADLGGSRHTGELFF
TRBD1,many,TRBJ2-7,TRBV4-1,TGCGCCAGCAGCCGGACAGGAACCTACGAGCAGTACTTC,CASSRTGTYEQYF
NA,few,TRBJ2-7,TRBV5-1,TGCGCCAGCAGCTACACTCCGACTAACCCCAGTCCGTTAATCTTC,CASSYTPTNPSPLIF
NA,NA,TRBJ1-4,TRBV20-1,TGCAGTGCTAGAGATGAGACCGAAGCAACTAATGAAAAACTGTTTTTT,CSARDETEATNEKLFF
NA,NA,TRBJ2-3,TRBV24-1,TGTGCCACCAGTGACCCCCGGGGTCTATCTAGCACAGATACGCAGTATTTT,CATSDPRGLSSTDTQYF
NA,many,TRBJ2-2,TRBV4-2,TGTGCCAGCAGCCAAGATGGTCCCGGCAGCGCGAACACCGGGGAGCTGTTTTTT,CASSQDGPGSANTGELFF
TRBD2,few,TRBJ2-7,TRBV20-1,TGCAGTGCTACCTCATCGGCCGGCGGGAGATCCCACGAGCAGTACTTC,CSATSSAGGRSHEQYF